Each of the 8 T cell receptor beta chains below was sequenced from the same sample in a study of monozygotic twins with inflammatory bowel disease. Reprocessing the 5' RACE reads, TCRdb reports a single entry for every CDR3 protein and omits DNA. The listing records around 210,000 distinct CDR3 sequences. Sequencing was carried out using blood. These receptors all stem from a human donor with ulcerative colitis or Crohn's disease, or a healthy co-twin of an affected twin (not recorded which).

The chain links TRBV7-2 to TRBJ2-1; the TRBD1 assignment by TCRdb is unverifiable without DNA. The CDR3 covers 18 residues. The V gene's germline CDR1 is SGHTA and CDR2 FQGNSA. CDR3 residues: CASSLARPRDRGTHEQFF.

This chain joins TRBV5-1 and TRBJ2-1; the TRBD1 assignment by TCRdb is unverifiable without DNA. The CDR3 extends over 13 amino acids. Germline CDR1 is SGHRS and CDR2 is YFSETQ. CDR3 amino acids: CASSFDGGNEQFF.

This chain uses TRBV29-1 with TRBJ2-1; TCRdb calls TRBD2, which cannot be checked without DNA. The CDR3 totals 13 residues. Germline CDR1 SQVTM, CDR2 ANQGSEA. The CDR3 protein is CSVGLATYNEQFF.

The chain is built from TRBV12-3 or TRBV12-4 and TRBJ1-5; TCRdb names TRBD1, which stays unverified in the absence of DNA. The CDR3 loop spans 15 amino acids. This CDR3 is CASSLGQLGNQPQHF.

The V and J genes are TRBV5-5 and TRBJ2-3; as DNA is missing, the TRBD1 call by TCRdb cannot be tested. The CDR3 is 16 amino acids. The germline V gene has CDR1 SGHKS and CDR2 YYEKEE (reference sequence). The CDR3: CASSFSWTGGADTQYF.

This rearrangement joins TRBV5-5 to TRBJ1-4; TCRdb outputs TRBD1, but without DNA this stays unchecked. The CDR3 extends over 16 amino acids. Germline V gives CDR1 SGHKS, CDR2 YYEKEE (reference sequence). CDR3 loop: CASSLGQGPSSGKLFF.

The chain couples TRBV19 to TRBJ2-1. CDR3 size: 14 residues. The V gene's germline CDR1 is LNHDA and CDR2 SQIVND (reference sequence). The CDR3 loop reads CATRNDQSYNEQFF. Drawing the rest from reference TRBV19 and TRBJ2-1, the complete variable domain is DGGITQSPKYLFRKEGQNVTLSCEQNLNHDAMYWYRQDPGQGLRLIYYSQIVNDFQKGDIAEGYSVSREKKESFPLTVTSAQKNPTAFYLCATRNDQSYNEQFFGPGTRLTVL.

This sequence joins TRBV19 and TRBJ2-7. CDR3 length: 13 residues. Per germline, CDR1 LNHDA and CDR2 SQIVND (reference sequence). The CDR3 loop reads CASSTVAAYEQYF.